These 9 T cell receptor beta chains originate from one sample sequenced in a study of low-dose radiotherapy and immunotherapy resistance in tumors. Time point noted: after trial treatment. The treatment denotes: LDRT plus nivolumab, ipilimumab, low-dose cyclophosphamide and aspirin (RACIN trial). Amplification of TCRs used a constant-region primer and V-primer adapter for about 20 PCR cycles. A single record per CDR3 protein comes from TCRdb applying MiXCR to the reads. Of some 52,000 distinct CDR3 sequences detected, approximately 35% appear once; the ten largest clones hold roughly 8%. Sequencing was performed on PBMCs, taken after low-dose radiotherapy plus immunotherapy. Source of these receptors: a male donor with rectosigmoid adenocarcinoma.

This clonotype was observed many times. V usage is TRBV7-2 and J usage is TRBJ1-5; unclear D gene. The V end lost 3 bases, the J end lost 0 bases, and 9 bases lay between the germline ends. The CDR3 has 15 amino acids. In germline, CDR1 is SGHTA, CDR2 FQGNSA. CDR3 sequence (DNA): TGTGCCAGCAGCTTGACACATTATAGCAATCAGCCCCAGCATTTT. Translation: CASSLTHYSNQPQHF. Complete variable domain (other parts from reference TRBV7-2 and TRBJ1-5): GAGVSQSPSNKVTEKGKDVELRCDPISGHTALYWYRQSLGQGLEFLIYFQGNSAPDKSGLPSDRFSAERTGGSVSTLTIQRTQQEDSAVYLCASSLTHYSNQPQHFGDGTRLSIL.

This clonotype has a count of ten or more. The chain couples TRBV2 to TRBJ1-4; D is uncertain. Trimming stripped 8 bases from V and 2 bases from J, with 15 bases between. Germline CDR1 and CDR2: SNHLY and FYNNEI. This CDR3 is 15 amino acids long. The CDR3, as DNA: TGTGCCAGCCTCCTCGGTGCGGGTACTAATGAAAAACTGTTTTTT. It translates to CASLLGAGTNEKLFF.

This clonotype was found many times. CDR3 amino acids: CASSYDTRNNNEQFF. The CDR3 DNA is TGTGCCAGCAGTTACGACACGAGGAATAACAATGAGCAGTTCTTC. This chain joins TRBV6-2 or TRBV6-3 and TRBJ2-1, with unresolved D. V gave up 2 bases and J gave up 5 bases, with 13 bases separating them. The CDR3 loop spans 15 amino acids. Germline CDR1 reads MNHEY; CDR2 reads SVGEGT.

This clonotype came up many times. The CDR3 DNA sequence: TGTGCCAGCACCAAAACGAGGGGGGGCCGGGGGCAGCAAGAGACCCAGTACTTC. It yields the protein CASTKTRGGRGQQETQYF. The chain uses TRBV25-1 and TRBJ2-5; a weak D match, TRBD2 (7 bases). Trimming pared 7 bases from V and 2 bases from J, leaving 26 bases between. The germline V gene has CDR1 MGHDK and CDR2 SYGVNS. CDR3 length: 18 amino acids.

The V gene is TRBV4-1, the J gene TRBJ2-1, with D possibly TRBD2 on 5 matching bases. Looked up from germline, CDR1 is MGHRA and CDR2 is YSYEKL. This CDR3 has 13 residues. The ends were cut back, 5 bases at V and 3 bases at J, with 8 bases in the middle. In DNA form, the CDR3 reads TGCGCCAGCAGCTCCCGGGACTACAATGAGCAGTTCTTC. Amino acid sequence: CASSSRDYNEQFF.

This clonotype occurred many times. The rearrangement joins TRBV4-1 to TRBJ2-7; D call uncertain. The CDR3 spans 16 residues. CDR1 MGHRA and CDR2 YSYEKL come from the germline V gene. V was pared by 0 bases and J by 0 bases, with 12 bases between. In DNA, the CDR3 is TGCGCCAGCAGCCAAGATCGGTTACTGAGCTCCTACGAGCAGTACTTC. It specifies CASSQDRLLSSYEQYF.

The chain recombines TRBV20-1 with TRBJ2-7; D possibly corresponds to TRBD2 (6 bases). This CDR3 region has 16 residues. Trimming took off 3 bases at V and 1 base at J, with 19 bases between the two ends. CDR1 and CDR2 (germline): DFQATT, SNEGSKA (reference sequence). The CDR3 here is CSASDTGGPGSYEQYF. CDR3 bases: TGCAGTGCTAGCGACACTGGAGGGCCAGGGTCCTACGAGCAGTACTTC.

This clonotype was seen repeatedly, ten times or more. This chain connects TRBV28 to TRBJ2-7; 7 bases are shared with TRBD1. Germline loops: CDR1 MDHEN, CDR2 SYDVKM. This CDR3 is 21 amino acids long. J gave up 3 bases and V 1 base, and 24 bases lay outside the gene matches. Here the CDR3 reads CASSLFPTRPSLGTENYEQYF. For the CDR3, the DNA is TGTGCCAGCAGTTTATTCCCAACGCGGCCCTCCCTCGGGACAGAAAACTACGAGCAGTACTTC.

Turning to this clonotype: A far more abundant clone sits one base away, making this likely a read error. J is TRBJ2-5 and V is TRBV13; perhaps TRBD2 as D (5 bases). Germline assignment: CDR1 PRHDT and CDR2 FYEKMQ (reference sequence). CDR3 length: 15 residues. The CDR3 region is CASSLGLNLAETQYF. DNA of the CDR3: TGTGCCAGCAGCCTAGGACTGAACCTTGCAGAGACCCAGTACTTC.